These 4 T cell receptor beta chains share one sample of origin, sequenced in a study of PD-1 blockade in mismatch repair-deficient tumors. The table came from immunoSEQ multiplex PCR; TCRdb's copy has only in-frame clones and leaves some out. The top ten hold around 2.7% of the sample, which has about 84,000 clones, around 85% seen once. The input for sequencing was peripheral blood, taken 12 weeks after starting pembrolizumab. The receptors derive from an adult with mismatch repair-deficient cancer.

The rearrangement links TRBV10-1 to TRBJ2-7; a weak D match, TRBD2 (6 bases). This CDR3 contains 17 residues. Germline V gives CDR1 WNHNN, CDR2 SYGVQD (reference sequence). Trimming took 2 bases from V and 2 from J, leaving 19 bases between them. The CDR3 reads CASSEPHFGSSAYEQYF. DNA for the CDR3: TGCGCCAGCAGTGAGCCTCACTTTGGGTCTAGCGCCTACGAGCAGTACTTC.

This chain uses TRBV30 with TRBJ1-1; D is perhaps TRBD1 (6 bases). The CDR3 runs 13 residues. CDR1 and CDR2 (germline): GTSNPN, SVGIG (reference sequence). V lost 3 bases, J lost 5 bases, and 13 bases lay in between. CDR3 bases: TGTGCCTGGAGACCGGGACACGGAACTGAAGCTTTCTTT. It encodes CAWRPGHGTEAFF.

The chain recombines TRBV5-5 with TRBJ1-1; 9 bases map to TRBD1. V lost 2 bases to trimming and J lost 5 bases; unmatched junction nucleotides: 7. Germline lookup yields CDR1 SGHKS and CDR2 YYEKEE (reference sequence). CDR3 length: 15 residues. CDR3 sequence reads: CASSFGTGRRTEAFF. CDR3 coding DNA: TGTGCCAGCAGCTTTGGGACAGGGCGCAGGACTGAAGCTTTCTTT.

The chain combines TRBV7-9 with TRBJ1-2, with TRBD1 matching 8 bases. This CDR3 has 14 residues. V dropped 5 bases and J dropped 4; count of bases not matched to a gene: 6. CDR1 is SEHNR, CDR2 FQNEAQ, per germline (reference sequence). DNA for the CDR3: TGTGCCAGCAGCCAAAGACAGGGGCGCTATGGCTACACCTTC. Its translation is CASSQRQGRYGYTF.